These 17 T cell receptor beta chains share one sample of origin, sequenced in a study of blood T cell repertoires in COVID-19. Method: immunoSEQ multiplex PCR; TCRdb's copy keeps in-frame clones and lacks some. Found here are a few hundred thousand clones, about 91% of them singletons; the top ten hold just under 7%. Sequencing was done on a sample of peripheral blood. These receptors were taken from a woman in her twenties or thirties who had recovered from COVID-19.

This chain uses TRBV28 with TRBJ2-1; 10 bases agree with TRBD1. Germline CDR1 reads MDHEN; CDR2 reads SYDVKM. The J segment lost 7 bases and the V segment lost 7 bases, leaving 7 bases of the junction unmatched. The CDR3 runs to 14 residues. CDR3 nucleotide sequence: TGTGCCAGCAAAAGGGACAGGGGTAGGAATGAGCAGTTCTTC. This codes for CASKRDRGRNEQFF.

The chain recombines TRBV2 with TRBJ1-2; 10 bases are a match to TRBD1. Trimming cost V 9 bases and J 5 bases; bases outside gene matches: 6. The germline gives CDR1 SNHLY, CDR2 FYNNEI. This CDR3 is built from 13 residues. This chain's CDR3 is CASLGQGRYGYTF. CDR3 DNA: TGTGCCAGTTTGGGACAGGGGAGGTATGGCTACACCTTC.

In DNA, the CDR3 is TGTGCCAGCAGCTTGCGCGGGGAGACCCAGTACTTC. Translated: CASSLRGETQYF. This sequence joins TRBV5-6 and TRBJ2-5, with a tentative D call TRBD2 (5 bases). Germline V CDR1 and CDR2: SGHDT, YYEEEE. Trimming removed 1 base from V and 5 bases from J, with 6 bases in between. CDR3 length equals 12 residues. Variable domain in full (rest from reference TRBV5-6 and TRBJ2-5): DAGVTQSPTHLIKTRGQQVTLRCSPKSGHDTVSWYQQALGQGPQFIFQYYEEEERQRGNFPDRFSGHQFPNYSSELNVNALLLGDSALYLCASSLRGETQYFGPGTRLLVL.

The genes are TRBV24-1 and TRBJ1-2; no definite D call. The CDR3 covers 13 residues. CDR1 and CDR2 from the germline V gene are KGHDR and SFDVKD. The ends were cut back, 1 base at V and 4 bases at J, with 6 bases in the middle. CDR3 sequence (DNA): TGTGCCACCAGTGATTTAACATCCTATGGCTACACCTTC. It yields the protein CATSDLTSYGYTF.

This clone came up once. V gene TRBV5-1 combines with J gene TRBJ2-3; 9 bases fit TRBD1. The germline V gene has CDR1 SGHRS and CDR2 YFSETQ. This CDR3 has 19 amino acids. V dropped 3 bases and J dropped 9; count of bases not matched to a gene: 23. The CDR3 reads CASSYPRDRDLGTSGTQYF. CDR3 DNA sequence: TGCGCCAGCAGCTACCCCCGGGACAGGGATTTAGGGACGTCTGGAACGCAGTATTTT. The entire variable domain, with the rest obtained from reference TRBV5-1 and TRBJ2-3, is as follows: KAGVTQTPRYLIKTRGQQVTLSCSPISGHRSVSWYQQTPGQGLQFLFEYFSETQRNKGNFPGRFSGRQFSNSRSEMNVSTLELGDSALYLCASSYPRDRDLGTSGTQYFGPGTRLTVL.

This clone was counted between two and nine times. CDR3 sequence: CASSLGQGRDYGYTF. Written as DNA, the CDR3 is TGTGCCAGCAGCTTAGGACAGGGTCGGGACTATGGCTACACCTTC. The V and J genes are TRBV11-1 and TRBJ1-2, with 7 bases aligning to TRBD1. This CDR3 is built from 15 residues. V was clipped by 1 base and J by 3 bases; unmatched bases: 5. Germline lookup yields CDR1 SGHAT and CDR2 FQDESV (reference sequence).

This rearrangement joins TRBV9 to TRBJ2-3; 9 nucleotides match TRBD2. With 3 bases clipped from V and 0 bases from J, the junction kept 5 bases outside the gene matches. This CDR3 comprises 16 residues. Germline CDR1 is SGDLS and CDR2 is YYNGEE. The CDR3 here is CASSGRLAASTDTQYF. The CDR3 nucleotides are TGTGCCAGCAGCGGGCGACTAGCGGCAAGCACAGATACGCAGTATTTT. Full variable domain (outside the CDR3, taken from reference TRBV9 and TRBJ2-3): DSGVTQTPKHLITATGQRVTLRCSPRSGDLSVYWYQQSLDQGLQFLIQYYNGEERAKGNILERFSAQQFPDLHSELNLSSLELGDSALYFCASSGRLAASTDTQYFGPGTRLTVL.

The V and J genes are TRBV6-5 and TRBJ1-3, with 9 bases that match TRBD1. With 6 bases clipped from V and 2 bases from J, the junction kept 2 bases outside the gene matches. The CDR3 consists of 14 residues. CDR1 MNHEY and CDR2 SVGAGI come from the germline V gene. The CDR3 is CASSRDRAGNTIYF. The CDR3 region has the DNA TGTGCCAGCAGCCGGGACAGGGCTGGAAACACCATATATTTT.

In this sample, this clone turned up a few times. J is TRBJ1-1 and V is TRBV12-3 or TRBV12-4, with D unresolved. Trimming shortened V by 3 bases and J by 6 bases, and 11 bases separated the two germline ends. The CDR3 runs 13 residues. CDR3 sequence reads: CASSLSGLAEAFF. The CDR3 nucleotides are TGTGCCAGCAGTTTGTCAGGTCTCGCTGAAGCTTTCTTT.

The V gene is TRBV2, the J gene TRBJ2-5, with D possibly matching TRBD2 (5 bases). This CDR3 has 14 residues. Germline CDR1 reads SNHLY; CDR2 reads FYNNEI. Between the trimmed V and J ends, which lost 6 bases and 2 bases, there was a span of 13 bases. The CDR3 DNA reads as TGTGCCAGCAGGGCGAGGGTTATGCAAGAGACCCAGTACTTC. The encoded protein is CASRARVMQETQYF.

This clone was detected only a few times. The chain links TRBV7-3 to TRBJ1-5; no clear D gene. The length of the CDR3 is 15 residues. Germline CDR1 and CDR2: SGHTA and FQGTGA. With 1 base removed from V and 4 bases from J, the gap between germline ends came to 11 bases. CDR3 residues: CASSLKPGPNQPQHF. The DNA of the CDR3 is TGTGCCAGCAGCTTAAAACCAGGCCCGAATCAGCCCCAGCATTTT. The whole variable domain, filled in from reference TRBV7-3 and TRBJ1-5, reads GAGVSQTPSNKVTEKGKYVELRCDPISGHTALYWYRQSLGQGPEFLIYFQGTGAADDSGLPNDRFFAVRPEGSVSTLKIQRTERGDSAVYLCASSLKPGPNQPQHFGDGTRLSIL.

The chain joins TRBV30 to TRBJ1-4; tentative D call: TRBD1 (6 bases). Per germline, CDR1 GTSNPN and CDR2 SVGIG (reference sequence). Trimming removed 5 bases at V and 4 bases at J, with 11 bases between. The CDR3 runs 13 residues. This CDR3 is CAWQGTSNEKLFF. In DNA, the CDR3 is TGTGCCTGGCAGGGGACGAGTAATGAAAAACTGTTTTTT.

The chain uses TRBV5-4 and TRBJ2-1; 9 nucleotides agree with TRBD1. The CDR3 sequence is 14 residues long. The germline gives CDR1 SGHNT, CDR2 YYREEE (reference sequence). Trimming took 2 bases from V and 4 from J; bases not matched to a gene: 1. The CDR3 DNA reads TGTGCCAGCAGCTTCGGACAGGGGTACAATGAGCAGTTCTTC. Its protein is CASSFGQGYNEQFF.

This sequence joins TRBV30 and TRBJ1-2; TRBD1 matches 9 bases. This CDR3 is 13 amino acids long. Germline loops: CDR1 GTSNPN, CDR2 SVGIG (reference sequence). J was trimmed by 3 bases and V by 3 bases; bases with no gene match: 2. CDR3 nucleotides: TGTGCCTGGAGGGGACAGGGAGACTATGGCTACACCTTC. As protein: CAWRGQGDYGYTF.

The chain has TRBV6-5 and TRBJ2-1; possible D gene TRBD2, 6 bases. The CDR3 is made up of 14 amino acids. The germline gives CDR1 MNHEY, CDR2 SVGAGI. With 6 bases removed from V and 6 bases from J, the gap between germline ends came to 15 bases. CDR3 amino acids: CASRGDWGVNEQFF. The CDR3, as DNA: TGTGCCAGCAGGGGTGACTGGGGGGTCAATGAGCAGTTCTTC.

The J gene is TRBJ2-7, the V gene TRBV4-1, with 9 bases matching TRBD1. Losses at the gene ends were 2 bases for V and 6 bases for J; bases not matched to a gene: 8. In germline, CDR1 is MGHRA, CDR2 YSYEKL. CDR3 length: 15 residues. CDR3 residues: CASSQTGTGSGEQYF. The CDR3 DNA reads as TGCGCCAGCAGCCAAACCGGGACAGGGAGTGGCGAGCAGTACTTC.

This clone has just one count. This sequence joins TRBV7-2 and TRBJ1-5; no clear D gene. The CDR3 covers 14 residues. The V end was cut by 1 base, the J end by 2 bases, with 6 bases between. Germline loops: CDR1 SGHTA, CDR2 FQGNSA. CDR3 bases: TGTGCCAGCAGCTTAGTCGCAGGCAATCAGCCCCAGCATTTT. It translates to CASSLVAGNQPQHF.